The 26 T cell receptor beta chains below all came from one sample that was sequenced in a study of blood T cell repertoires in COVID-19. Sequenced by immunoSEQ multiplex PCR; TCRdb stores in-frame clones only, minus some. The sample comprises over 15,000 clones, approximately 86% of which are singletons, and around 13% rests with the top ten. The material sequenced was peripheral blood. Receptor source: a human donor in a cohort sampled during active COVID-19.

This clone was counted a single time. The chain couples TRBV19 to TRBJ1-5; 9 bases map to TRBD1. The length of the CDR3 is 16 residues. Unmatched junction bases numbered 6, after V lost 4 bases and J lost 2 bases. The germline CDR1 and CDR2 sequences are LNHDA and SQIVND (reference sequence). CDR3 residues: CASSKGDRAGNQPQHF. The CDR3 DNA sequence: TGTGCCAGTAGTAAGGGGGACAGGGCCGGCAATCAGCCCCAGCATTTT. The variable domain in full, completed from reference TRBV19 and TRBJ1-5, reads DGGITQSPKYLFRKEGQNVTLSCEQNLNHDAMYWYRQDPGQGLRLIYYSQIVNDFQKGDIAEGYSVSREKKESFPLTVTSAQKNPTAFYLCASSKGDRAGNQPQHFGDGTRLSIL.

The chain carries TRBV7-8 and TRBJ1-4; 7 bases fit TRBD1. The J segment lost 3 bases and the V segment lost 1 base, leaving 2 bases of the junction unmatched. The CDR3 is made up of 15 amino acids. CDR1 and CDR2 from the germline V gene are SGHVS and FQNEAQ. The DNA of the CDR3 is TGTGCCAGCAGCTTAGGGGGACAGCCTAATGAAAAACTGTTTTTT. Protein sequence: CASSLGGQPNEKLFF.

The V call is TRBV5-5, the J call TRBJ1-1, with D maybe TRBD1 (6 bases). CDR3 size: 15 residues. V was pared by 4 bases and J by 11 bases, with 24 bases between. CDR1 and CDR2 from the germline V gene are SGHKS and YYEKEE (reference sequence). Here the CDR3 reads CASSLNGQSPVRAFF. The CDR3 DNA sequence: TGTGCCAGCAGCCTCAACGGACAGTCGCCAGTTAGGGCTTTCTTT.

This chain connects TRBV7-3 to TRBJ2-1, with 9 bases that match TRBD1. The CDR3 is 15 residues long. The germline V gene has CDR1 SGHTA and CDR2 FQGTGA. V was pared by 5 bases and J by 8 bases, with 10 bases of the junction left unmatched. The CDR3 is CASSTGTGRNDEQFF. As DNA, the CDR3 is TGTGCCAGCAGCACAGGGACAGGGAGGAACGATGAGCAGTTCTTC.

The rearrangement joins TRBV7-9 to TRBJ1-1; D is ambiguous. Germline assignment: CDR1 SEHNR and CDR2 FQNEAQ (reference sequence). The CDR3 has 11 residues. Trimming pared 6 bases from V and 4 bases from J, leaving 6 bases between. CDR3 in amino acids: CASRAPTEAFF. CDR3 coding DNA: TGTGCCAGCAGAGCACCCACTGAAGCTTTCTTT.

This chain joins TRBV29-1 and TRBJ2-7, with TRBD1 matching over 8 bases. The CDR3 sequence is 13 residues long. Germline lookup yields CDR1 SQVTM and CDR2 ANQGSEA. V trimming: 2 bases; J trimming: 6 bases; junction bases outside the gene matches: 6. The CDR3 sequence is CSVEIQGAGEQYF. CDR3 bases: TGCAGCGTTGAAATCCAGGGGGCGGGCGAGCAGTACTTC.

The table lists this clone with a count of one. DNA for the CDR3: TGTGCCAGCAGCCGTCCCGGGACAGGGGTTTCTGGTGGCTACACCTTC. It codes for CASSRPGTGVSGGYTF. The chain joins TRBV5-6 to TRBJ1-2, with 10 bases identical to TRBD1. Germline V CDR1 and CDR2: SGHDT, YYEEEE. The V and J ends lost 4 bases and 7 bases, in that order; junction bases with no gene match: 13. The CDR3 sequence is 16 residues long.

This clone turned up a few times. The rearrangement uses TRBV7-3 and TRBJ1-2, with 10 bases that match TRBD1. The CDR3 extends over 16 amino acids. Germline V gene data show CDR1 as SGHTA and CDR2 as FQGTGA. The V segment lost 2 bases and the J segment 4 bases; nucleotides outside the gene matches: 7. The CDR3 region is CASSLGGQGTFYGYTF. DNA of the CDR3: TGTGCCAGCAGCTTAGGGGGACAGGGGACCTTCTATGGCTACACCTTC.

This chain links TRBV5-1 with TRBJ2-1; the match to TRBD1 covers 7 bases. CDR3 length: 15 amino acids. Germline V gives CDR1 SGHRS, CDR2 YFSETQ. The V segment lost 4 bases and the J segment 0 bases; nucleotides outside the gene matches: 4. This chain's CDR3 is CASSRQGSSYNEQFF. In DNA, the CDR3 is TGCGCCAGCAGCCGACAGGGCAGCTCCTACAATGAGCAGTTCTTC.

The chain links TRBV10-2 to TRBJ1-4; maybe TRBD1 (5 bases). Germline CDR1 and CDR2: WSHSY and SAAADI. The ends were cut back, 6 bases at V and 0 bases at J, with 11 bases in the middle. The CDR3 contains 15 residues. CDR3 coding DNA: TGCGCCAGCAGCCGGACAAGGACAACTAATGAAAAACTGTTTTTT. Residues: CASSRTRTTNEKLFF.

Here the CDR3 reads CASSKQGPSSYEQYF. In nucleotides, the CDR3 is TGTGCCAGCAGCAAACAGGGGCCTTCCTCCTACGAGCAGTACTTC. The V gene is TRBV6-5, the J gene TRBJ2-7, with 7 bases fitting TRBD1. This CDR3 region has 15 residues. Trimming took 6 bases from V and 0 from J; bases not matched to a gene: 8. Germline CDR1 MNHEY, CDR2 SVGAGI.

A single count supports this clone. The chain combines TRBV4-1 with TRBJ1-4; 7 nucleotides align to TRBD1. This CDR3 is built from 18 residues. The V and J ends lost 4 bases and 2 bases, in that order; junction bases with no gene match: 13. Germline CDR1 and CDR2: MGHRA and YSYEKL. DNA for the CDR3: TGCGCCAGCAGCCCTACAGACAGGGCTCGGGCGACTAATGAAAAACTGTTTTTT. Translated: CASSPTDRARATNEKLFF.

The CDR3 is CSVQASGGAGELFF. The CDR3 DNA reads as TGCAGCGTGCAAGCTAGCGGGGGGGCAGGGGAGCTGTTTTTT. V and J are TRBV29-1 and TRBJ2-2, with 12 bases that match TRBD2. Trimming cost V 6 bases and J 8 bases; bases outside gene matches: 7. This CDR3 contains 14 residues. From germline, CDR1 is SQVTM and CDR2 ANQGSEA.

The CDR3 DNA reads as TGTGCCAGCAGCTTATACTCAACGAGCTCTGGAAACACCATATATTTT. Its translation: CASSLYSTSSGNTIYF. The V call is TRBV7-2, the J call TRBJ1-3; D ambiguous. The CDR3 contains 16 residues. The germline CDR1 and CDR2 sequences are SGHTA and FQGNSA. V was shortened by 2 bases and J by 0 bases, with 11 bases between the two germline ends.

The chain's CDR3 is CASSEWPASSYEQYF. Written as DNA, the CDR3 is TGCGCCAGCAGTGAGTGGCCAGCGAGCTCCTACGAGCAGTACTTC. The V gene is TRBV10-2, the J gene TRBJ2-7; D not certain. V was pared by 1 base and J by 0 bases, with 10 bases between. Germline V gene lookup returns CDR1 WSHSY and CDR2 SAAADI. The CDR3 is 15 amino acids.

The chain uses TRBV19 and TRBJ2-5, with a possible D match to TRBD2 (6 bases). CDR3 length: 13 amino acids. The germline CDR1 and CDR2 sequences are LNHDA and SQIVND (reference sequence). V was trimmed by 7 bases and J by 5 bases, leaving 14 bases between them. CDR3 sequence: CASMRGVGETQYF. The CDR3 nucleotides read TGTGCCAGTATGCGGGGTGTGGGGGAGACCCAGTACTTC.

The chain has TRBV3-1 (or the pseudogene TRBV3-2) and TRBJ2-2, with D possibly matching TRBD1 (6 bases). This CDR3 comprises 19 residues. CDR1 LGHDT and CDR2 YNNKEL come from the germline V gene (reference sequence). V was trimmed by 1 base and J by 1 base, leaving 19 bases between them. The CDR3 region has the DNA TGTGCCAGCAGCCAAGTCTATACCCCGGACAGACAGAACACCGGGGAGCTGTTTTTT. The encoded protein is CASSQVYTPDRQNTGELFF.

The rearrangement joins TRBV29-1 to TRBJ2-5, with D perhaps TRBD2 (6 bases). Germline loops: CDR1 SQVTM, CDR2 ANQGSEA. V lost 1 base and J 0 bases, leaving 21 bases between the germline ends. The CDR3 has 18 residues. Here the CDR3 DNA reads TGCAGCGTTGAAGGGGTGGAGTTGGGCGGGGCGAACCAAGAGACCCAGTACTTC. This encodes CSVEGVELGGANQETQYF.

The genes are TRBV5-5 and TRBJ2-5; no clear D. V was trimmed by 5 bases and J by 2 bases, leaving 4 bases between them. The CDR3 contains 11 residues. The germline CDR1 and CDR2 sequences are SGHKS and YYEKEE (reference sequence). CDR3 bases: TGTGCCAGCAGTTCACAAGAGACCCAGTACTTC. Translating gives CASSSQETQYF.

The chain has TRBV7-2 and TRBJ2-1; 9 positions agree with TRBD2. The CDR3 extends over 15 amino acids. Germline V lookup: CDR1 SGHTA, CDR2 FQGNSA. J gave up 5 bases and V 4 bases, and 6 bases lay outside the gene matches. The CDR3 here is CASSSIAGENNEQFF. The CDR3 nucleotides are TGTGCCAGCAGCTCTATAGCGGGGGAGAACAATGAGCAGTTCTTC.

The gene calls are TRBV20-1 and TRBJ1-1; 8 nucleotides agree with TRBD1. The CDR3 has 14 amino acids. V was pared by 3 bases and J by 6 bases, with 9 bases of the junction left unmatched. Germline V gene lookup returns CDR1 DFQATT and CDR2 SNEGSKA (reference sequence). The CDR3 protein is CSASRTGSSAEAFF. CDR3 DNA sequence: TGCAGTGCTAGTCGGACAGGGAGTAGCGCTGAAGCTTTCTTT.

The CDR3 DNA sequence: TGTGCCAGCAGCCGGGAAGGAGCTCGAACCGGCTACACCTTC. It codes for CASSREGARTGYTF. V gene TRBV5-4 combines with J gene TRBJ1-2; unclear D gene. CDR3 length: 14 residues. Germline V lookup: CDR1 SGHNT, CDR2 YYREEE (reference sequence). V dropped 4 bases and J dropped 8 bases, with 18 bases sitting between them.

This chain uses TRBV5-1 with TRBJ2-5, with D possibly being TRBD2 (6 bases). This CDR3 is 14 amino acids long. Germline values: CDR1 SGHRS, CDR2 YFSETQ. V dropped 2 bases and J dropped 0 bases, with 8 bases sitting between them. The CDR3 reads CASSLGTHQETQYF. The CDR3 nucleotides read TGCGCCAGCAGCTTAGGGACTCACCAAGAGACCCAGTACTTC.

The count of this clone is one. V usage is TRBV5-4 and J usage is TRBJ2-1; D uncertain. Trimming stripped 4 bases from V and 9 bases from J, with 23 bases between. CDR1 SGHNT and CDR2 YYREEE come from the germline V gene (reference sequence). The CDR3 runs to 16 residues. The CDR3 sequence is CASSPPLIDSFGEQFF. The CDR3 coding sequence is TGTGCCAGCAGCCCTCCGCTAATTGATAGTTTTGGTGAGCAGTTCTTC.

This clone was seen just once. V usage is TRBV6-1 and J usage is TRBJ1-1, with D hard to call. The V end was cut by 0 bases, the J end by 5 bases, with 16 bases between. The CDR3 has 16 residues. CDR1 is MNHNS and CDR2 is SASEGT in the germline V gene. The CDR3 reads CASSEARWSLMTEAFF. The DNA of the CDR3 is TGTGCCAGCAGTGAAGCGCGGTGGAGCCTAATGACTGAAGCTTTCTTT.

This clone appeared a single time. The junction shows a germline mismatch at one end, possibly a read error. The chain couples TRBV5-1 to TRBJ2-5, with 8 bases matching TRBD2. The CDR3 spans 14 residues. Per the germline V gene, CDR1 is SGHRS and CDR2 is YFSETQ. The CDR3 reads CASRFGGGQETQYF. DNA for the CDR3: TGCGCCAGCCGCTTCGGGGGGGGGCAAGAGACCCAGTACTTC.